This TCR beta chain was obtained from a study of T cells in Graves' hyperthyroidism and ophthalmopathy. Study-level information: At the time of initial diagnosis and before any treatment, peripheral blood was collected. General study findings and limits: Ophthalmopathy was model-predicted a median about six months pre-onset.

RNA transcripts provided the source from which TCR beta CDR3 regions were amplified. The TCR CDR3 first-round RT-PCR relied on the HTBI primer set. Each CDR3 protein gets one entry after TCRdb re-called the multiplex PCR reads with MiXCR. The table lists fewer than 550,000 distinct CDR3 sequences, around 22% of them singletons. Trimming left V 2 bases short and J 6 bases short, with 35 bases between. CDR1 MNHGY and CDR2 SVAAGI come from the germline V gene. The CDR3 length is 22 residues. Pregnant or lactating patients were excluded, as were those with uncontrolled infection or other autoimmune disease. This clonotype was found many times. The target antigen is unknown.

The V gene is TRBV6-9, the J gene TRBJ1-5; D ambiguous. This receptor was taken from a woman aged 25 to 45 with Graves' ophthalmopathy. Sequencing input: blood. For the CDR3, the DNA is TGTGCCAGCAGTTATGATCAGGATCCCTACCCGTACGATGAAAGTAAGTTTCAGCCCCAGCATTTT. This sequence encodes CASSYDQDPYPYDESKFQPQHF.